These 2 T cell receptor beta chains share one sample of origin, sequenced in a study of long-term antiretroviral therapy in people with HIV. Running of the v3.0 immunoSEQ assay took place at survey level. Data came from immunoSEQ multiplex PCR; TCRdb stores just in-frame clones and leaves some out. Found here are over 9,500 clones, about four fifths of them singletons; the top ten hold 20% to 25%. The material sequenced was unsorted PBMCs, taken 1.8 years before starting antiretroviral therapy. The source is a man aged 40-49 years with HIV.

The DNA for the CDR3 is TGCGCCAGCAGCCAAAAGGACACTTGGGAGACCCAGTACTTC. Encoded protein: CASSQKDTWETQYF. The chain links TRBV4-1 to TRBJ2-5; the D gene is possibly TRBD1 (5 bases). The CDR3 is 14 residues long. Per the germline V gene, CDR1 is MGHRA and CDR2 is YSYEKL. V dropped 2 bases and J dropped 5 bases, with 12 bases sitting between them.

This chain uses TRBV25-1 with TRBJ2-2; TRBD1 is a possible D gene (5 bases). V was shortened by 8 bases and J by 1 base, with 8 bases between the two germline ends. Germline-derived CDR1 and CDR2 are MGHDK and SYGVNS. The length of the CDR3 is 13 residues. CDR3 DNA sequence: TGTGCCAGCGAAGGGGTGAACACCGGGGAGCTGTTTTTT. Translation: CASEGVNTGELFF.